This TCR beta chain emerged from a study of T cells in Graves' hyperthyroidism and ophthalmopathy. TCR beta CDR3 sequences were amplified from RNA transcripts. In the first-round RT-PCR of the TCR CDR3, the HTBI primer set was used. TCRdb processed the multiplex PCR reads anew with MiXCR; each CDR3 protein has one entry. The table shows 600,000 to 650,000 distinct CDR3 sequences, with about 20% occurring only once. Germline assignment: CDR1 SGHVS and CDR2 FQNEAQ. V shed 5 bases and J shed 2 bases, with 13 bases lying between them. CDR3 length: 14 residues. The PBMCs were sourced from fresh peripheral blood (around 9.3 ml).

Sequenced material: blood. The clonotype was recovered from a young man with Graves' ophthalmopathy. V and J are TRBV7-8 and TRBJ2-7; D is possibly TRBD2 (6 bases). The CDR3 DNA sequence: TGTGCCAGCAGCCGGAGCGGGTCCGCCTACGAGCAGTACTTC. Its translation: CASSRSGSAYEQYF. The whole variable domain, filled in from reference TRBV7-8 and TRBJ2-7, reads GAGVSQSPRYKVAKRGQDVALRCDPISGHVSLFWYQQALGQGPEFLTYFQNEAQLDKSGLPSDRFFAERPEGSVSTLKIQRTQQEDSAVYLCASSRSGSAYEQYFGPGTRLTVT.